This T cell receptor (beta chain) was identified in a study of CD8+CD57+ T cells in acquired aplastic anemia. About the research overall: Average DNA yield from sorted CD4+ and CD8+ cells was approximately 3 ug.

Genomic DNA templated the TCR beta VDJ and CDR3 profiling. TCRdb independently ran MiXCR on the reads; one entry per CDR3 protein. The data hold 300,000 or so distinct CDR3 sequences, with 50% to 65% observed a single time. General observations from the study: It was found that some 30 CD8+ CDR3 sequences were shared between patients and controls.

This CDR3 is 13 amino acids long. The ends were cut back, 6 bases at V and 8 bases at J, with 13 bases in the middle. Germline CDR1 reads LNHDA; CDR2 reads SQIVND (reference sequence). Previously, flow cytometry had revealed CD8+CD57+ cell expansion in the patients chosen for sequencing. Every one of the patients had aplastic anemia (severe, acquired). Points on this clonotype: Antigen: not known.

The rearrangement links TRBV19 to TRBJ2-2; TRBD1 is a possible D gene (6 bases). Sequencing used sorted CD4+, CD8+, or CD8+CD57+ T cells (not recorded which) from PBMCs. The sequence derives from a human donor with aplastic anemia. The CDR3 coding sequence is TGTGCCAGTAGCCACACAGGGAGAGGGGAGCTGTTTTTT. It translates to CASSHTGRGELFF.